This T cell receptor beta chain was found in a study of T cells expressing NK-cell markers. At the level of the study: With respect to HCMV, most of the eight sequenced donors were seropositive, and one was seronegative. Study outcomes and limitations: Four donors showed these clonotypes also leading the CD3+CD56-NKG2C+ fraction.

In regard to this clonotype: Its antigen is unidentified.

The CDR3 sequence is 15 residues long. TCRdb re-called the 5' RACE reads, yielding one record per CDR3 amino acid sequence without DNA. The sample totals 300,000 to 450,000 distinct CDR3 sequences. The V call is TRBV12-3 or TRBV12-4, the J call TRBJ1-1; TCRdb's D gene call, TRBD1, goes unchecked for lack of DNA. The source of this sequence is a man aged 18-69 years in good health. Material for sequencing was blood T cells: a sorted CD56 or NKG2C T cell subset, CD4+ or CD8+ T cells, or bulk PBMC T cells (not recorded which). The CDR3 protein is CASSYAGGRGTEAFF.